Only one count was recorded for the clone carrying this TCR beta chain. Its antigen is still unknown. Trimming at V came to 6 bases and at J to 9 bases, leaving 14 bases not matched to a gene. This CDR3 region has 16 residues. The germline V gene encodes CDR1 SGHVS and CDR2 FQNEAQ. These data belong to a study of PD-1 blockade in classical Hodgkin lymphoma. Study results and limitations: Partial responders and progressors had significantly lower baseline TCR diversity. CD4+ TCR diversity, unlike CD8+, climbed significantly by C4D1.

Relapse was seen in all patients after autologous stem cell transplantation, and brentuximab vedotin exposure was variable. TCRdb keeps only in-frame clones here, not all; method: immunoSEQ multiplex PCR. The sample carries 35,000 to 50,000 clones, about 79% recorded once. This TCR derives from a human donor with classical Hodgkin lymphoma. The chain is built from TRBV7-8 and TRBJ2-1, with 10 nucleotides matching TRBD1. The source was peripheral blood mononuclear cells (PBMCs), collected at baseline. CDR3 residues: CASRYSGTGVIGEQFF. CDR3 DNA: TGTGCCAGCAGATACTCCGGGACAGGGGTTATTGGTGAGCAGTTCTTC.